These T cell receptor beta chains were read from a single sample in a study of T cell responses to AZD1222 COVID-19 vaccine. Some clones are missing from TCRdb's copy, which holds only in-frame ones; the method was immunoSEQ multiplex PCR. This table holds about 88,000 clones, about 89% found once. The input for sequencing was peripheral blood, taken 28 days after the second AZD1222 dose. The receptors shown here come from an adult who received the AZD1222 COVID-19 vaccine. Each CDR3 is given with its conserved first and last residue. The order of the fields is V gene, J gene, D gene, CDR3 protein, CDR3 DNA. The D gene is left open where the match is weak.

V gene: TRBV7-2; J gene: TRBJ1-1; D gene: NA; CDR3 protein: CASSETGTVAFF; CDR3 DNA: TGTGCCAGCAGCGAAACCGGGACGGTAGCTTTCTTT
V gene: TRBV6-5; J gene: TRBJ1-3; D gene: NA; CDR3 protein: CASKPSAGNTIYF; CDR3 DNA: TGTGCCAGCAAGCCCTCGGCTGGAAACACCATATATTTT
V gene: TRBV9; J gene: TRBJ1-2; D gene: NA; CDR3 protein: CASSPGRGYTF; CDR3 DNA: TGTGCCAGCAGCCCCGGGAGGGGCTACACCTTC
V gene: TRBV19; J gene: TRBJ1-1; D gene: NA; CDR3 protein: CASSITGRGGGEAFF; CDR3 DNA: TGTGCCAGTAGTATAACTGGCAGGGGAGGAGGTGAAGCTTTCTTT
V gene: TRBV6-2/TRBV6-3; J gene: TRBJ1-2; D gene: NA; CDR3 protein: CASSYYGSSYGYTF; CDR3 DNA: TGTGCCAGCAGTTATTATGGGTCGAGCTATGGCTACACCTTC
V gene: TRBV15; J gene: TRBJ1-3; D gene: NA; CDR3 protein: CATSTRTVRSGNTIYF; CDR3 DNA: TGTGCCACCAGCACCCGGACAGTCCGCTCTGGAAACACCATATATTTT
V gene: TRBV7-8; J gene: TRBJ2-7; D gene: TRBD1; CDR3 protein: CASSSGQGSYF; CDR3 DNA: TGTGCCAGCAGCTCGGGACAGGGGTCCTACTTC
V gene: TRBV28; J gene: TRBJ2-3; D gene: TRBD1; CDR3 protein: CASKGGQGFTDTQYF; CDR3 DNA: TGTGCCAGCAAGGGGGGACAGGGGTTCACAGATACGCAGTATTTT
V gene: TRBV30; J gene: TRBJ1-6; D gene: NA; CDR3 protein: CAWSPPMALNSPLHF; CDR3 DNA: TGTGCCTGGAGCCCTCCCATGGCCCTTAATTCACCCCTCCACTTT
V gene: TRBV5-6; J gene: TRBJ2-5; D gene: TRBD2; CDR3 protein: CASSLAPSGGAWETQYF; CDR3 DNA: TGTGCCAGCAGCTTGGCCCCTAGCGGGGGGGCATGGGAGACCCAGTACTTC